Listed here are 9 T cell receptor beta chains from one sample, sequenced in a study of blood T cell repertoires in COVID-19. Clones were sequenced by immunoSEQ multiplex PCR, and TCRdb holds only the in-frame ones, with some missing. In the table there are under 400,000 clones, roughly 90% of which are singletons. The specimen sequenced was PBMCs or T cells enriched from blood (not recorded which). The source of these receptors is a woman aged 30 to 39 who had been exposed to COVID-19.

The CDR3 DNA reads as TGTGCCAGCAGCGGACAGGTCGGCGTGTCGCTGAACACTGAAGCTTTCTTT. Protein product: CASSGQVGVSLNTEAFF. This chain uses TRBV9 with TRBJ1-1; weak D call: TRBD1 (6 bases). Germline CDR1 reads SGDLS; CDR2 reads YYNGEE. Between the trimmed V and J ends, which lost 3 bases and 0 bases, there was a span of 18 bases. This CDR3 is built from 17 residues.

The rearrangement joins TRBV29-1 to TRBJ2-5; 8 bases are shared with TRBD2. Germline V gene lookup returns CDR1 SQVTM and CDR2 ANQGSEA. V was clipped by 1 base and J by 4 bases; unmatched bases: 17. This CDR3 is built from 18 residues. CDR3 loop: CSVEGQSTLAGFGETQYF. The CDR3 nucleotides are TGCAGCGTTGAAGGACAGAGCACCTTAGCGGGATTTGGAGAGACCCAGTACTTC.

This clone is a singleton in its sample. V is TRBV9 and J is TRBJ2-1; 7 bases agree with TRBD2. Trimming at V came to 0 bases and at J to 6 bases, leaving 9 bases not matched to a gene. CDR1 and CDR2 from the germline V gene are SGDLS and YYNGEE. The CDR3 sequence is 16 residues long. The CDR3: CASSVGSSGTFNEQFF. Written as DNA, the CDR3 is TGTGCCAGCAGCGTAGGGTCTAGCGGAACCTTCAATGAGCAGTTCTTC.

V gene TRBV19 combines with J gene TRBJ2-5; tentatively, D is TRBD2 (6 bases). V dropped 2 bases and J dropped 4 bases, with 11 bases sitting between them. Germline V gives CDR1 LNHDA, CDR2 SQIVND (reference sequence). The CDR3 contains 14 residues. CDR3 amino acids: CASSIRWGGETQYF. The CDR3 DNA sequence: TGTGCCAGTAGTATACGCTGGGGAGGAGAGACCCAGTACTTC. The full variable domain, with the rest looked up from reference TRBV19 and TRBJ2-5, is DGGITQSPKYLFRKEGQNVTLSCEQNLNHDAMYWYRQDPGQGLRLIYYSQIVNDFQKGDIAEGYSVSREKKESFPLTVTSAQKNPTAFYLCASSIRWGGETQYFGPGTRLLVL.

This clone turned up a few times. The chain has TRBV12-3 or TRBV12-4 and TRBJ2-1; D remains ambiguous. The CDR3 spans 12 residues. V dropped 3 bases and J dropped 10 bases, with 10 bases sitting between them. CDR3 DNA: TGTGCCAGCAGTTTTGCGGATGTGGAGCAGTTCTTC. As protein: CASSFADVEQFF.

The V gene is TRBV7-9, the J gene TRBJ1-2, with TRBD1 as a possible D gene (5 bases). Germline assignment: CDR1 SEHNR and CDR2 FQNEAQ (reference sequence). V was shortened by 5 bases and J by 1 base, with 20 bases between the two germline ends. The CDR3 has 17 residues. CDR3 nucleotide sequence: TGTGCCAGCAGCCTTCGGATGAGAGACAGTCTTAACTATGGCTACACCTTC. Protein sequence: CASSLRMRDSLNYGYTF.

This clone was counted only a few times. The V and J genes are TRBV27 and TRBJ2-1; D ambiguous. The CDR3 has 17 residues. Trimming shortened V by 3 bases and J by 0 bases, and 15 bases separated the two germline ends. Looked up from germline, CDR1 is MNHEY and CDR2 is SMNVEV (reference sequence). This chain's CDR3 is CASSFFPPVSSYNEQFF. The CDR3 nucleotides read TGTGCCAGCAGTTTTTTCCCCCCAGTCAGCTCCTACAATGAGCAGTTCTTC.

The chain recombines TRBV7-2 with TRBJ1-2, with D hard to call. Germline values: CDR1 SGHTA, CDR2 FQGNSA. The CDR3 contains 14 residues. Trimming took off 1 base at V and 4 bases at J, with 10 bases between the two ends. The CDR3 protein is CASSLDPGGYGYTF. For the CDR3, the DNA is TGTGCCAGCAGCTTAGATCCGGGTGGCTATGGCTACACCTTC.

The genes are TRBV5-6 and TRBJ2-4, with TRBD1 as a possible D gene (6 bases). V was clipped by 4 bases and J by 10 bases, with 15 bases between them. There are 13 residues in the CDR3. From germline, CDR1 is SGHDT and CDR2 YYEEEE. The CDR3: CASSLRTVGIQYF. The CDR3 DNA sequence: TGTGCCAGCAGCCTACGGACAGTCGGTATTCAGTACTTC.